The rows below give T cell receptor beta chains drawn from one sample of a study of neurological immune-mediated disorders. TCRdb independently ran MiXCR on the 5' RACE reads; one entry per CDR3 protein. The profile shows 45,000 to 50,000 distinct CDR3 sequences, roughly 4% of them singletons. The sequencing input was PBMCs. The receptors here all came from an older woman with multiple sclerosis. Each CDR3 is given with its conserved first and last residue. A D gene is named only where the DNA matches it firmly. Some rows have no size entry. The others give once, few or many, or a class for an expanded clone.

len	v_gene	d_gene	abundance	j_gene	CDR3nt	CDR3aa
14	TRBV25-1	.	many	TRBJ1-4	TGTGCCAGCAGTGACGACCGGGGGAATGAAAAACTGTTTTTT	CASSDDRGNEKLFF
16	TRBV5-4	.	many	TRBJ2-2	TGTGCCAGCAGCTTGTCACCGTTTGTGGACACCGGGGAGCTGTTTTTT	CASSLSPFVDTGELFF
14	TRBV4-3	.	few	TRBJ1-6	TGCGCCAGCAGCCAAGATAGGGCGAATTCACCCCTCCACTTT	CASSQDRANSPLHF
15	TRBV4-1	.	many	TRBJ1-2	TGCGCCAGCAGCCAAGATCCGAGGCGCCTCTATGGCTACACCTTC	CASSQDPRRLYGYTF
15	TRBV3-1	.	few	TRBJ2-3	TGTGCCAGCAGCCAAATTGAACAGCGCACAGATACGCAGTATTTT	CASSQIEQRTDTQYF
16	TRBV20-1	TRBD1	many	TRBJ1-2	TGCAGTGCTAAGGACTTACAGGGGTTTGCCAACTATGGCTACACCTTC	CSAKDLQGFANYGYTF
17	TRBV20-1	TRBD1	medium-sized	TRBJ1-6	TGCAGTGCTAGAGATCCCCCAGGGGGCGGCGGATATTCACCCCTCCACTTT	CSARDPPGGGGYSPLHF
15	TRBV19	TRBD2	.	TRBJ2-1	TGTGCCAGTAGTTCTATAGCGGGGGGCCACAATGAGCAGTTCTTC	CASSSIAGGHNEQFF
14	TRBV12-3/TRBV12-4	.	many	TRBJ2-1	TGTGCCAGCAAACGGTCGAGCTCCTACAATGAGCAGTTCTTC	CASKRSSSYNEQFF
14	TRBV5-6	TRBD1	many	TRBJ2-4	TGTGCCAGCAGCCCGGGGACAGGGTTTAACATTCAGTACTTC	CASSPGTGFNIQYF
19	TRBV7-9	TRBD2	.	TRBJ2-5	TGTGCCAGCAGCCTTCGGACTAGCGGAACGCGAGACCTCCAAGAGACCCAGTACTTC	CASSLRTSGTRDLQETQYF
13	TRBV5-1	.	.	TRBJ2-1	TGCGCCAGCAGCCTAGGACATTTCAATGAGCAGTTCTTC	CASSLGHFNEQFF
14	TRBV2	.	many	TRBJ2-7	TGTGCCAGCAGCCCCGTGGTCAACTCCTACGAGCAGTACTTC	CASSPVVNSYEQYF
11	TRBV20-1	.	many	TRBJ1-1	TGCAGTGCTAGGGGGGGCACTGAAGCTTTCTTT	CSARGGTEAFF
15	TRBV20-1	TRBD2	many	TRBJ2-4	TGCAGTGCGACTAGCGGGGGGTCAGCCAAAAACATTCAGTACTTC	CSATSGGSAKNIQYF
13	TRBV24-1	TRBD1	many	TRBJ2-1	TGTGCCTCCGGGACAGGGTCCTACAATGAGCAGTTCTTC	CASGTGSYNEQFF
15	TRBV7-9	TRBD1	.	TRBJ2-7	TGTGCCAGCAGCTTAGCCCGGACAGGGCCCTACGAGCAGTACTTC	CASSLARTGPYEQYF
12	TRBV28	.	many	TRBJ2-3	TGTGCCAGCAGCCCTGGTCTACTAGAAGAGTATTTT	CASSPGLLEEYF
12	TRBV20-1	.	many	TRBJ2-3	TGCAGTGCTAGGGTTAGCACAGATACGCAGTATTTT	CSARVSTDTQYF
14	TRBV20-1	.	few	TRBJ1-2	TGCAGTGCTAGTGGAATTTGGGAGAATCATGGCTACACCTTC	CSASGIWENHGYTF
14	TRBV20-1	.	.	TRBJ1-4	TGCAGTGCTACCAACCACGGAGCTAATGAAAAACTGTTTTTT	CSATNHGANEKLFF
13	TRBV10-3	.	many	TRBJ2-5	TGTGCCATCAGTGACGGAGGAGGGGAGACCCAGTACTTC	CAISDGGGETQYF
16	TRBV5-5	.	many	TRBJ2-5	TGTGCCAGCAGCTACATCCGGGAGCGCCTCCAAGAGACCCAGTACTTC	CASSYIRERLQETQYF
16	TRBV7-6	TRBD2	few	TRBJ2-2	TGTGCCAGCAGTCCGGTGGCGCGGGGGGGCACCGGGGAGCTGTTTTTT	CASSPVARGGTGELFF
13	TRBV6-2/TRBV6-3	.	few	TRBJ1-6	TGTGCCAGCAAAGATTTGAGAGATTCACCCCTCCACTTT	CASKDLRDSPLHF
11	TRBV20-1	.	many	TRBJ2-5	TGCAGTGCTAGAGATATTCAGACCCAGTACTTC	CSARDIQTQYF
14	TRBV5-1	TRBD1	many	TRBJ1-3	TGCGCCAGCAGGCAGGGGGCAGATGGAAACACCATATATTTT	CASRQGADGNTIYF
16	TRBV20-1	TRBD1	many	TRBJ1-5	TGCAGTGCGCAGGGGTACGAGGAGGGGGCTAATCAGCCCCAGCATTTT	CSAQGYEEGANQPQHF
15	TRBV20-1	TRBD1	few	TRBJ1-1	TGCAGTGCTAGAGATCGGGGGACAGGGGGGTTTTCGGCTTTCTTT	CSARDRGTGGFSAFF
12	TRBV20-1	.	many	TRBJ1-2	TGCAGTGCTAGCGCGCAGGTCTATGGCTACACCTTC	CSASAQVYGYTF
15	TRBV11-2	.	few	TRBJ2-4	TGTGCCAGCAGCTTGGAGGCCCGGAGCCAAAACATTCAGTACTTC	CASSLEARSQNIQYF
13	TRBV4-1	.	many	TRBJ2-5	TGCGCCAGCAGCCAAGATCGAAGAGACAGGCAGTACTTC	CASSQDRRDRQYF
13	TRBV20-1	.	many	TRBJ2-5	TGCAGTGCTAGGGCGACAGGCCAAGAGACCCAGTACTTC	CSARATGQETQYF
14	TRBV4-3	TRBD2	many	TRBJ2-1	TGCGCCAGCAGCCAAAACAGCGGGAGGGGGGAGCAGTTCTTC	CASSQNSGRGEQFF
15	TRBV20-1	TRBD2	many	TRBJ2-3	TGCAGTGCTTCCCGGACTAGCGGGGGACCAGATACGCAGTATTTT	CSASRTSGGPDTQYF
13	TRBV6-5	TRBD1	many	TRBJ1-2	TGTGCCAGCAGACTACAGGGGCGGGATGGCTACACCTTC	CASRLQGRDGYTF
15	TRBV5-1	TRBD1	many	TRBJ1-2	TGCGCCAGCAGCAAAGGACAGGGGGCTAACTATGGCTACACCTTC	CASSKGQGANYGYTF
14	TRBV2	.	many	TRBJ2-5	TGTGCCAGCAAATTTGACAGGTCCCAAGAGACCCAGTACTTC	CASKFDRSQETQYF
12	TRBV4-1	.	few	TRBJ1-6	TGCGCCAGCAGCCAGGGGATTTCACCCCTCCACTTT	CASSQGISPLHF
15	TRBV7-2	TRBD1	many	TRBJ2-2	TGTGCCAGCAGCCCGGCGGGACAGGGAACCGGGGAGCTGTTTTTT	CASSPAGQGTGELFF
15	TRBV7-2	.	many	TRBJ2-1	TGTGCCAGCAGCTTAGCGGGGGTCTCCTACAATGAGCAGTTCTTC	CASSLAGVSYNEQFF
16	TRBV3-1	TRBD2	few	TRBJ2-3	TGTGCCAGCAGCCAAGATTCTAGCGGGGGAAAGGATACGCAGTATTTT	CASSQDSSGGKDTQYF
16	TRBV5-1	.	many	TRBJ2-2	TGCGCCAGCAGCCAGGACAGTTCTCCGAACACCGGGGAGCTGTTTTTT	CASSQDSSPNTGELFF
15	TRBV28	TRBD2	.	TRBJ2-5	TGTGCCAGCAGTCTAGCGGGGGGGCTAACAGAGACCCAGTACTTC	CASSLAGGLTETQYF
16	TRBV24-1	TRBD1	many	TRBJ2-5	TGTGCCACCAGTGATTTGAGGACAGGGAACCAAGAGACCCAGTACTTC	CATSDLRTGNQETQYF
15	TRBV10-3	.	many	TRBJ1-2	TGTGCCATCAGTGAGTCGAACCAGGGTGGCTATGGCTACACCTTC	CAISESNQGGYGYTF
10	TRBV20-1	.	medium-sized	TRBJ2-5	TGCAGTGCTAGTAAGGAGACCCAGTACTTC	CSASKETQYF
13	TRBV5-1	.	many	TRBJ2-3	TGCGCCAGCAGCTTGGAGGCGGCTAGTCCGCAGTATTTT	CASSLEAASPQYF